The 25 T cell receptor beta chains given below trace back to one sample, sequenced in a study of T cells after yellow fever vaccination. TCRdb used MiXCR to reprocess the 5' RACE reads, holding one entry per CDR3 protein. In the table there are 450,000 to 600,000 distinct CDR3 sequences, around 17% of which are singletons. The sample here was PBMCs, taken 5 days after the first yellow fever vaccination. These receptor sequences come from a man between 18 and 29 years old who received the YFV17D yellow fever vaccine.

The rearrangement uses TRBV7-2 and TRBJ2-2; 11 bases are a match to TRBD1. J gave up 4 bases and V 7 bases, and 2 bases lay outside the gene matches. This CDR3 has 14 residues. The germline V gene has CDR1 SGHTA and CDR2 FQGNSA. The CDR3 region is CASTGTGGTGELFF. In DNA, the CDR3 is TGTGCCAGCACCGGGACAGGGGGCACCGGGGAGCTGTTTTTT.

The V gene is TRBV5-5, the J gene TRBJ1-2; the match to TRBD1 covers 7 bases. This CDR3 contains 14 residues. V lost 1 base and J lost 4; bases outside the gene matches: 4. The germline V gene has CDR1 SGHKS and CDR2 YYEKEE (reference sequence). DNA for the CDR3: TGTGCCAGCAGCTTGTCTTCAGGGGGCTATGGCTACACCTTC. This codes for CASSLSSGGYGYTF.

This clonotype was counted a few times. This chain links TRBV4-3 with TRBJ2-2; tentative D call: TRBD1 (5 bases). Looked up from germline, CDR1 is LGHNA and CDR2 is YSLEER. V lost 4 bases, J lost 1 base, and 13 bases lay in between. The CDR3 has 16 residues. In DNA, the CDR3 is TGCGCCAGCAGCCGGGGCCACACCGGGAACACCGGGGAGCTGTTTTTT. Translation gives CASSRGHTGNTGELFF.

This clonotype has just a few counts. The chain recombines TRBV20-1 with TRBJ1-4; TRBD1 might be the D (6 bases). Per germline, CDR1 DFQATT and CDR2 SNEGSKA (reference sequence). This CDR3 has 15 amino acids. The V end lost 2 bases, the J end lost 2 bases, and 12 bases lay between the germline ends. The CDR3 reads CSARRRGGTNEKLFF. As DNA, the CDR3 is TGCAGTGCTAGACGCCGCGGGGGCACTAATGAAAAACTGTTTTTT.

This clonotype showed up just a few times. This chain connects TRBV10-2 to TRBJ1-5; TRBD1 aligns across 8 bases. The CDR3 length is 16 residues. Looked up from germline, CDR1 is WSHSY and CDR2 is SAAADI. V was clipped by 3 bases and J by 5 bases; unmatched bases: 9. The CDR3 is CASSDTGAGGYQPQHF. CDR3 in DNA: TGCGCCAGCAGTGATACCGGGGCAGGGGGCTATCAGCCCCAGCATTTT.

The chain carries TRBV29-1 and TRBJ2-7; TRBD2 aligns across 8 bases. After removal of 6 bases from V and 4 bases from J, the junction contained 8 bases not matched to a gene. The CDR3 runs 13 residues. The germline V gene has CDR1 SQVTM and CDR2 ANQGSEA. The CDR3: CSVGVAGKYEQYF. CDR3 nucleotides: TGCAGCGTGGGGGTAGCGGGGAAGTACGAGCAGTACTTC.

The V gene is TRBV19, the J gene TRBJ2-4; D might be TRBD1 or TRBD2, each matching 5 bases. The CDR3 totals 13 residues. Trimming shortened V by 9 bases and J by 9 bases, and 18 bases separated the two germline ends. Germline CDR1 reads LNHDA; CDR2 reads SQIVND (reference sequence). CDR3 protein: CASNFRGPGIQYF. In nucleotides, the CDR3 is TGTGCCAGCAATTTCCGGGGACCGGGCATTCAGTACTTC.

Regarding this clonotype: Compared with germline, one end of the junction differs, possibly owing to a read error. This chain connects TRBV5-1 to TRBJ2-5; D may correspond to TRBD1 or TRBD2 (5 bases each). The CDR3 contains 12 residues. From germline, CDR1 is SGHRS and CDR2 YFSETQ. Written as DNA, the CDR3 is TGCGCCGGTTACTCGGGGAAGGGACGATGCCGGTTC. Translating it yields CAGYSGKGRCRF.

The CDR3 spells CSAEKGLGQETQYF. As DNA, the CDR3 is TGCAGTGCAGAGAAGGGGCTGGGCCAAGAGACCCAGTACTTC. The rearrangement links TRBV20-1 to TRBJ2-5, with a tentative D call TRBD1 (5 bases). CDR3 length equals 14 residues. The germline V gene has CDR1 DFQATT and CDR2 SNEGSKA (reference sequence). The V and J ends lost 6 bases and 1 base respectively, with 15 bases between them.

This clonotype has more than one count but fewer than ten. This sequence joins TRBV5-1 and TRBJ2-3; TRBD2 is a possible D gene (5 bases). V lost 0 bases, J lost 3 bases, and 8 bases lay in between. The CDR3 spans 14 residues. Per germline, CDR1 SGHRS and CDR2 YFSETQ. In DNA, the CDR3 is TGCGCCAGCAGCTTGGGACTATTTACAGATACGCAGTATTTT. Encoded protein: CASSLGLFTDTQYF.

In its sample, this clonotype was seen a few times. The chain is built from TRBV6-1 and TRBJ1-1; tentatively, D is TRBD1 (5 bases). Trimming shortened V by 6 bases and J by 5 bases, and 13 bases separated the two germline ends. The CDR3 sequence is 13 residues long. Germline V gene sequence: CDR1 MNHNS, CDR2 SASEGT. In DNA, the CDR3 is TGTGCCAGCAGGGACGGATGGGGGACTGAAGCTTTCTTT. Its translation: CASRDGWGTEAFF.

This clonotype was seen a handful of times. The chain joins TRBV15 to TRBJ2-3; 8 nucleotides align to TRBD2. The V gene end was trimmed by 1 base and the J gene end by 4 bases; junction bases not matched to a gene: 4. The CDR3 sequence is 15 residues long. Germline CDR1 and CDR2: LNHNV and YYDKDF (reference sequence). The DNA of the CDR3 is TGTGCCACCAGCAGAGCGGGGGGGCGGCCAGATACGCAGTATTTT. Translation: CATSRAGGRPDTQYF.

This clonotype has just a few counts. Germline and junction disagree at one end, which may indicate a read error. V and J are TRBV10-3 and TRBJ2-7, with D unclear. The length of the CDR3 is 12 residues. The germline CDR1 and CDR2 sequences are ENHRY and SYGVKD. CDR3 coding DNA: TGTGCCATCAGTGACTCAACCTACGGGCAGTACTTC. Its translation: CAISDSTYGQYF.

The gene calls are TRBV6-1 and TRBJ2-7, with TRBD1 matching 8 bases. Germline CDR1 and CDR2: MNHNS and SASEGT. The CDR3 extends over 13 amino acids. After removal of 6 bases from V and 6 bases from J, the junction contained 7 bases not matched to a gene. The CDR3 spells CASSFGQGAEQYV. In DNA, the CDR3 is TGTGCCAGCAGCTTCGGACAGGGTGCCGAGCAGTACGTC.

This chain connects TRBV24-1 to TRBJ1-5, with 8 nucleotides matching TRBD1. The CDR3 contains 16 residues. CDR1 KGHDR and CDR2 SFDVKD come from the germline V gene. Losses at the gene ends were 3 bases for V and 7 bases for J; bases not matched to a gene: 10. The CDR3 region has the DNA TGTGCCACCAGTGATGCGGACAGGGAGATTGGCCAGCCCCAGCATTTT. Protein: CATSDADREIGQPQHF.

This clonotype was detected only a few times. The CDR3 DNA reads as TGCAGCGTTAAGAACCTAGCGGGGGTCACAGATACGCAGTATTTT. Protein product: CSVKNLAGVTDTQYF. This rearrangement joins TRBV29-1 to TRBJ2-3, with 10 positions matching TRBD2. Germline CDR1 is SQVTM and CDR2 is ANQGSEA. V dropped 5 bases and J dropped 2; count of bases not matched to a gene: 7. The CDR3 consists of 15 residues.

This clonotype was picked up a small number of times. CDR3 in DNA: TGTGCCAGCAGCGTCGGGACTCCCCCGGGCGGTGAGCAGTTCTTC. Protein sequence: CASSVGTPPGGEQFF. V usage is TRBV9 and J usage is TRBJ2-1; the D gene is possibly TRBD2 (6 bases). Trimming removed 2 bases from V and 9 bases from J, with 18 bases in between. The CDR3 has 15 residues. CDR1 is SGDLS, CDR2 YYNGEE, per germline.

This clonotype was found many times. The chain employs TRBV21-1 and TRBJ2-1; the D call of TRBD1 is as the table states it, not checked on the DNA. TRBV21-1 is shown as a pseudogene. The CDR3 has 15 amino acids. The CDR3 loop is CASSKVGGPPRAQFF. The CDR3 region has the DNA TGTGCCAGCAGCAAAGTCGGGGGACCGCCACGAGCTCAGTTCTTC.

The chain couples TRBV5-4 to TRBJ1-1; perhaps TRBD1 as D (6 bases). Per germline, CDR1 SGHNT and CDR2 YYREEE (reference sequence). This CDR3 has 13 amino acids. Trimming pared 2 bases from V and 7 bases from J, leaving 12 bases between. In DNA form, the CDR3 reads TGTGCCAGCAGCTTCCCTGGGGGCGGTGAAGCTTTCTTT. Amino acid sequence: CASSFPGGGEAFF.

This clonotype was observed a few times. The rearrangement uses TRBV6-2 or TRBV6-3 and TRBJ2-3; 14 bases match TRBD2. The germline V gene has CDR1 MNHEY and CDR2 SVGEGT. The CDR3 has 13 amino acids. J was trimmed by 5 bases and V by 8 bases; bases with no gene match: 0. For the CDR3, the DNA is TGTGCCAGCGGGACTAGCGGGGGAGATACGCAGTATTTT. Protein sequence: CASGTSGGDTQYF.

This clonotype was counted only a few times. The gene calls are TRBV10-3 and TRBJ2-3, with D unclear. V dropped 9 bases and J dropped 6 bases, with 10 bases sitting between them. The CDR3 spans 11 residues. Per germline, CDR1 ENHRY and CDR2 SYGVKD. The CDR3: CAIATSDTQYF. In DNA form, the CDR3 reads TGTGCCATAGCTACAAGCGATACGCAGTATTTT.

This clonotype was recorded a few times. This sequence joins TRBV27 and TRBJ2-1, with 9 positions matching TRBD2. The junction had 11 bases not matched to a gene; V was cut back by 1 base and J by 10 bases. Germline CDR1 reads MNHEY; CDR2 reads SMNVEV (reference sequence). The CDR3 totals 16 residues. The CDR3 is CASSLLAGVSAGEQFF. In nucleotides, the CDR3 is TGTGCCAGCAGTTTATTAGCGGGGGTAAGCGCGGGGGAGCAGTTCTTC.

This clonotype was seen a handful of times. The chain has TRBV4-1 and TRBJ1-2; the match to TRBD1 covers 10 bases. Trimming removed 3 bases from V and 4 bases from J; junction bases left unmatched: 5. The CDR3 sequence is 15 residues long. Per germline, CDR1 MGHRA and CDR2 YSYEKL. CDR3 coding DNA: TGCGCCAGCAGCCAGTGGACAGGGGGTTTCTATGGCTACACCTTC. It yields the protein CASSQWTGGFYGYTF.

CDR3 sequence reads: CASSPREGPDGANVLTF. Here the CDR3 DNA reads TGTGCCAGCTCACCGAGAGAGGGACCCGATGGGGCCAACGTCCTGACTTTC. This rearrangement joins TRBV18 to TRBJ2-6; TRBD1 or TRBD2 may be the D gene (5 bases each). The V gene's germline CDR1 is KGHSH and CDR2 LQKENI. Trimming stripped 3 bases from V and 3 bases from J, with 15 bases between. The CDR3 runs to 17 residues. Full variable domain (missing parts from reference TRBV18 and TRBJ2-6): NAGVMQNPRHLVRRRGQEARLRCSPMKGHSHVYWYRQLPEEGLKFMVYLQKENIIDESGMPKERFSAEFPKEGPSILRIQQVVRGDSAAYFCASSPREGPDGANVLTFGAGSRLTVL.

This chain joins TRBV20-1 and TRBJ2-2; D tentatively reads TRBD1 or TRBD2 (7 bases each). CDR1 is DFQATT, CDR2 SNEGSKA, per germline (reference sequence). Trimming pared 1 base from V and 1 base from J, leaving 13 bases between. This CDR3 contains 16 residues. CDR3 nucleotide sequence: TGCAGTGCTAGAGCAGGGGGGGGCTGGAACACCGGGGAGCTGTTTTTT. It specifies CSARAGGGWNTGELFF.